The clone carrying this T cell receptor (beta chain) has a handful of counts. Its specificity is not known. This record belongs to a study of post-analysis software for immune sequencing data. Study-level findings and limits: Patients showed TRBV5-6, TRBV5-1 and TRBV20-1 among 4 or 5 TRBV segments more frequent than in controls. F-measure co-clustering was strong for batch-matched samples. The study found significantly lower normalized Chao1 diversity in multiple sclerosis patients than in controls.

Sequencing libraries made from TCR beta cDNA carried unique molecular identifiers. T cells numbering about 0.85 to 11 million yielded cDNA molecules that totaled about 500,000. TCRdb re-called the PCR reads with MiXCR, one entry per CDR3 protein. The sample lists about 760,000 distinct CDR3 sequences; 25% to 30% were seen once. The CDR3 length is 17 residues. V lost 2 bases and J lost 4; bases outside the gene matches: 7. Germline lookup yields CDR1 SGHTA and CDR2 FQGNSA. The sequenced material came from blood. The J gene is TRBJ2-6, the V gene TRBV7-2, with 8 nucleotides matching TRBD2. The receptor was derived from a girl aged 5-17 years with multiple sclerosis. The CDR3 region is CASSLRGGAEGANVLTF. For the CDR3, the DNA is TGTGCCAGCAGCTTACGGGGGGGCGCGGAAGGGGCCAACGTCCTGACTTTC.